These 26 T cell receptor beta chains were all obtained from the same sample, sequenced in a study of regulatory T cells in long-lasting Graves disease. Time point described: persistent/refractory GD, antithyroid drugs over 5 years with positive TRAb. PBMCs were the source of the RNA used for TCR sequencing. Construction of TCR beta libraries relied on iRepertoire HTBI primers and on Arm-PCR targeting CDR3 regions. From the multiplex PCR reads, TCRdb called clonotypes with MiXCR, one entry per CDR3 protein. The table has 310,000 or so distinct CDR3 sequences, around 20% seen once. The sequences come from peripheral blood mononuclear cells (PBMCs), collected when the disease was refractory, from a patient treated with antithyroid drugs. The receptors shown here come from a female donor with Graves disease.

This clonotype was counted at least ten times. V gene TRBV28 combines with J gene TRBJ1-4; the D is unclear. CDR1 and CDR2 (germline): MDHEN, SYDVKM. V lost 5 bases and J lost 10, with 17 bases in between. The CDR3 is made up of 14 amino acids. The CDR3 nucleotides read TGTGCCAGCAGTCCCGCGGTGGCAGGAGGAAAACTGTTTTTT. Amino acid sequence: CASSPAVAGGKLFF.

As for this clonotype: With only one base between it and a far larger clone, this is likely a read error. The rearrangement links TRBV7-2 to TRBJ2-5; 10 nucleotides line up with TRBD1. The better agreement between TRBJ2-7 and the DNA end casts doubt on the J call. There are 15 residues in the CDR3. CDR1 and CDR2 from the germline V gene are SGHTA and FQGNSA. In DNA form, the CDR3 reads TGTGCCAGCAGCCCACTGACAGGGGGCACCTACGAGCAGTACTTC. This encodes CASSPLTGGTYEQYF.

The rearrangement joins TRBV12-5 to TRBJ2-4; D might be TRBD1 (6 bases). CDR3 size: 16 residues. The germline gives CDR1 LGHNT, CDR2 FRNRAP. V shed 7 bases and J shed 0 bases, with 16 bases lying between them. Here the CDR3 reads CASVTGQCLAKNIQYF. For the CDR3, the DNA is TGTGCTAGTGTCACAGGACAGTGTCTAGCCAAAAACATTCAGTACTTC.

This clonotype was counted many times. CDR3 in amino acids: CASIEGNSYEQYF. For the CDR3, the DNA is TGTGCCAGCATCGAAGGAAACTCCTACGAGCAGTACTTC. The rearrangement uses TRBV2 and TRBJ2-7; D remains ambiguous. Trimming stripped 7 bases from V and 0 bases from J, with 10 bases between. CDR3 length: 13 residues. Germline CDR1 is SNHLY and CDR2 is FYNNEI. Supplemented by reference TRBV2 and TRBJ2-7, the full variable domain reads EPEVTQTPSHQVTQMGQEVILRCVPISNHLYFYWYRQILGQKVEFLVSFYNNEISEKSEIFDDQFSVERPDGSNFTLKIRSTKLEDSAMYFCASIEGNSYEQYFGPGTRLTVT.

The rearrangement uses TRBV10-3 and TRBJ1-1, with D possibly matching TRBD1 (5 bases). Germline CDR1 reads ENHRY; CDR2 reads SYGVKD. The CDR3 consists of 13 residues. Trimming shortened V by 7 bases and J by 1 base, and 10 bases separated the two germline ends. CDR3 DNA: TGTGCCATCAAGATTACAGGGAACACTGAAGCTTTCTTT. Its protein is CAIKITGNTEAFF.

This clonotype has only a few counts. The chain links TRBV10-3 to TRBJ2-7; D not resolved. Trimming stripped 11 bases from V and 2 bases from J, with 4 bases between. The CDR3 loop spans 9 amino acids. CDR1 ENHRY and CDR2 SYGVKD come from the germline V gene. The CDR3 loop reads CALTYEQYF. The CDR3 nucleotides read TGTGCCCTGACCTACGAGCAGTACTTC.

This clonotype was seen ten or more times. The chain recombines TRBV6-2 or TRBV6-3 with TRBJ2-7; perhaps TRBD1 as D (6 bases). V was trimmed by 0 bases and J by 2 bases, leaving 14 bases between them. Germline-derived CDR1 and CDR2 are MNHEY and SVGEGT. The CDR3 has 16 residues. CDR3 amino acids: CASSYSIPDSPYEQYF. The CDR3 DNA reads as TGTGCCAGCAGTTACTCGATCCCGGACAGCCCCTACGAGCAGTACTTC.

The rearrangement joins TRBV19 to TRBJ1-5; 8 positions match TRBD1. V was clipped by 6 bases and J by 6 bases; unmatched bases: 4. Germline assignment: CDR1 LNHDA and CDR2 SQIVND (reference sequence). The length of the CDR3 is 13 residues. CDR3 nucleotides: TGTGCCAGTAGCCCAGGGGGCTTTCAGCCCCAGCATTTT. Protein: CASSPGGFQPQHF.

Many counts were recorded for this clonotype. V usage is TRBV12-3 or TRBV12-4 and J usage is TRBJ1-5; perhaps TRBD1 as D (5 bases). The V end was cut by 7 bases, the J end by 4 bases, with 14 bases between. This CDR3 contains 14 residues. This CDR3 reads CASTMGRSNQPQHF. The CDR3 DNA reads TGTGCCAGCACCATGGGACGGTCGAATCAGCCCCAGCATTTT.

This clonotype was seen at least ten times. The gene calls are TRBV20-1 and TRBJ1-5, with TRBD1 matching 8 bases. Trimming removed 3 bases from V and 1 base from J; junction bases left unmatched: 5. The CDR3 sequence is 15 residues long. CDR1 is DFQATT, CDR2 SNEGSKA, per germline (reference sequence). The DNA for the CDR3 is TGCAGTGCTAGCCGGCAGGGGGCGAGCAATCAGCCCCAGCATTTT. This translates into CSASRQGASNQPQHF.

A word on this clonotype: A much larger clone is a single base away; this may be a read error. CDR3 sequence (DNA): TGTGCCAGCAGACAGGGGACCTACGGGCAGTACTTC. Protein sequence: CASRQGTYGQYF. The gene calls are TRBV28 and TRBJ2-7; the match to TRBD1 covers 7 bases. Germline V lookup: CDR1 MDHEN, CDR2 SYDVKM. The CDR3 is made up of 12 amino acids. Complete variable domain (other parts from reference TRBV28 and TRBJ2-7): DVKVTQSSRYLVKRTGEKVFLECVQDMDHENMFWYRQDPGLGLRLIYFSYDVKMKEKGDIPEGYSVSREKKERFSLILESASTNQTSMYLCASRQGTYGQYFGPGTRLTVT.

The CDR3 DNA sequence: TGCGCCAGCAGCCAAGATCCCTCGGTGTTTATGAACACTGAAGCTTTCTTT. Its protein product is CASSQDPSVFMNTEAFF. The chain employs TRBV4-3 and TRBJ1-1, with no clear D. The CDR3 has 17 amino acids. Trimming shortened V by 0 bases and J by 0 bases, and 14 bases separated the two germline ends. CDR1 is LGHNA, CDR2 YSLEER, per germline.

This clonotype was picked up many times. DNA for the CDR3: TGTGCCAGCAGTACGACAGGTTCGAATCAGCCCCAGCATTTT. Translated: CASSTTGSNQPQHF. The chain couples TRBV28 to TRBJ1-5, with D perhaps TRBD1 (6 bases). V dropped 5 bases and J dropped 4 bases, with 12 bases sitting between them. Looked up from germline, CDR1 is MDHEN and CDR2 is SYDVKM. The CDR3 extends over 14 amino acids.

This clonotype was seen repeatedly, ten times or more. The chain recombines TRBV10-3 with TRBJ2-4; D possibly corresponds to TRBD1 (5 bases). This CDR3 spans 13 amino acids. CDR1 ENHRY and CDR2 SYGVKD come from the germline V gene. V was cut by 2 bases and J by 6 bases, with 8 bases left in between. The CDR3, as DNA: TGTGCCATCAGTGAGCCAGACAGAAACATTCAGTACTTC. Residues: CAISEPDRNIQYF.

V and J are TRBV7-2 and TRBJ1-5; D remains ambiguous. CDR3 length equals 13 residues. V lost 0 bases, J lost 6 bases, and 6 bases lay in between. CDR1 and CDR2 from the germline V gene are SGHTA and FQGNSA. The CDR3 sequence is CASSLAEGQPQHF. CDR3 DNA: TGTGCCAGCAGCTTAGCTGAGGGTCAGCCCCAGCATTTT.

The rearrangement uses TRBV30 and TRBJ2-2, with 8 nucleotides matching TRBD1. V was clipped by 7 bases and J by 4 bases; unmatched bases: 11. The CDR3 has 15 amino acids. The germline V gene encodes CDR1 GTSNPN and CDR2 SVGIG (reference sequence). The CDR3 DNA reads as TGTGCCTCAAACCCCCGGACAGGGACCACCGGGGAGCTGTTTTTT. This gives the protein CASNPRTGTTGELFF.

For this clonotype: Germline is not matched at one junction end, which may reflect a read error. The rearrangement links TRBV6-5 to TRBJ2-6; tentatively, D is TRBD1 (5 bases). Germline values: CDR1 MNHEY, CDR2 SVGAGI. The CDR3 totals 18 residues. The CDR3 spells CASSYSRQHYSEANVLTF. The DNA of the CDR3 is TGTGCCAGCAGTTACTCGCGACAGCATTACTCTGAGGCCAACGTCCTGACTTTC.

The chain joins TRBV28 to TRBJ2-2; possible D gene TRBD1, 5 bases. The V and J ends lost 7 bases and 1 base respectively, with 10 bases between them. Germline V gives CDR1 MDHEN, CDR2 SYDVKM. This CDR3 is 14 amino acids long. In nucleotides, the CDR3 is TGTGCCAGCATCGGACACGGGAACACCGGGGAGCTGTTTTTT. Amino acid sequence: CASIGHGNTGELFF.

This clonotype has ten or more counts. The gene calls are TRBV7-2 and TRBJ1-5; weak D call: TRBD1 (5 bases). Germline CDR1 and CDR2: SGHTA and FQGNSA. V was trimmed by 1 base and J by 3 bases, leaving 10 bases between them. The CDR3 length is 15 residues. The CDR3 coding sequence is TGTGCCAGCAGCTTAGAGGGGTGGTACAATCAGCCCCAGCATTTT. Translation: CASSLEGWYNQPQHF.

This clonotype showed up many times. The V and J genes are TRBV28 and TRBJ1-2; D unresolved. Trimming removed 8 bases from V and 4 bases from J, with 11 bases in between. Germline V lookup: CDR1 MDHEN, CDR2 SYDVKM. The CDR3 runs to 12 residues. CDR3 sequence (DNA): TGTGCCAGCGGACTGGATGCCTATGGCTACACCTTC. Protein product: CASGLDAYGYTF.

This clonotype was observed at least ten times. The CDR3 region is CASSWVGGPLVETQYF. The CDR3 nucleotides read TGTGCCAGCAGTTGGGTTGGGGGGCCGCTTGTAGAGACCCAGTACTTC. This chain joins TRBV28 and TRBJ2-5; D possibly matches TRBD1 or TRBD2 (6 bases each). This CDR3 spans 16 amino acids. Germline V gene sequence: CDR1 MDHEN, CDR2 SYDVKM. The V end was cut by 4 bases, the J end by 4 bases, with 19 bases between.

The gene calls are TRBV4-2 and TRBJ2-4; unclear D gene. This CDR3 is built from 14 residues. The ends were cut back, 2 bases at V and 7 bases at J, with 12 bases in the middle. CDR1 and CDR2 (germline): LGHNA, YNFKEQ. CDR3 region: CASSQSLGSNIQYF. For the CDR3, the DNA is TGTGCCAGCAGCCAATCGTTGGGGTCGAACATTCAGTACTTC.

This clonotype was observed a few times. The chain combines TRBV6-9 with TRBJ2-5; TRBD1 might be the D (6 bases). Trimming cost V 3 bases and J 0 bases, with 8 bases left between them. CDR1 and CDR2 (germline): MNHGY, SVAAGI. The CDR3 runs 14 residues. CDR3 in amino acids: CASSYNRDQETQYF. The CDR3, as DNA: TGTGCCAGCAGTTACAACAGGGACCAAGAGACCCAGTACTTC.

This clonotype occurred many times. The chain combines TRBV11-2 with TRBJ1-4; D remains unclear. V lost 2 bases to trimming and J lost 3 bases, with 7 bases between them. CDR3 size: 14 residues. From germline, CDR1 is SGHAT and CDR2 FQNNGV. The CDR3 is CASSLYSSNEKLFF. The CDR3 region has the DNA TGTGCCAGCAGCTTATACAGTTCTAATGAAAAACTGTTTTTT.

This clonotype was counted many times. CDR3 sequence reads: CASSAGERNQPQHF. DNA for the CDR3: TGCGCCAGCAGTGCGGGGGAGCGCAATCAGCCCCAGCATTTT. The V gene is TRBV5-1, the J gene TRBJ1-5, with TRBD1 as a possible D gene (5 bases). V shed 5 bases and J shed 2 bases, with 11 bases lying between them. The CDR3 is 14 amino acids. Germline lookup yields CDR1 SGHRS and CDR2 YFSETQ.

This clonotype was picked up many times. This CDR3 reads CASSLADTLRDPPQHF. The CDR3 region has the DNA TGTGCCAGCAGTTTAGCGGACACCCTACGGGATCCGCCCCAGCATTTT. The chain links TRBV28 to TRBJ1-5, with D perhaps TRBD1 (5 bases). Germline lookup yields CDR1 MDHEN and CDR2 SYDVKM. Trimming removed 2 bases from V and 9 bases from J, with 20 bases in between. This CDR3 region has 16 residues. The whole variable domain, filled in from reference TRBV28 and TRBJ1-5, reads DVKVTQSSRYLVKRTGEKVFLECVQDMDHENMFWYRQDPGLGLRLIYFSYDVKMKEKGDIPEGYSVSREKKERFSLILESASTNQTSMYLCASSLADTLRDPPQHFGDGTRLSIL.